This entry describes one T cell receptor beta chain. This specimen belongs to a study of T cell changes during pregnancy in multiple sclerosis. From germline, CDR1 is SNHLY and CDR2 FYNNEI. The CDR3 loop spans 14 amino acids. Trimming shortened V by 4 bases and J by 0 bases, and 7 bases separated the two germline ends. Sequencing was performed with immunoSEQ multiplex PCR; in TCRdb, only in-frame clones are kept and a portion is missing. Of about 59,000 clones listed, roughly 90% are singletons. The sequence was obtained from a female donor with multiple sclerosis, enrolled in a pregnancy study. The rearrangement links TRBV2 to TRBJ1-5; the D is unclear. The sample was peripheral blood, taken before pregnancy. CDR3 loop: CASSAGNSNQPQHF. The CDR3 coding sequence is TGTGCCAGCAGTGCAGGCAATAGCAATCAGCCCCAGCATTTT.